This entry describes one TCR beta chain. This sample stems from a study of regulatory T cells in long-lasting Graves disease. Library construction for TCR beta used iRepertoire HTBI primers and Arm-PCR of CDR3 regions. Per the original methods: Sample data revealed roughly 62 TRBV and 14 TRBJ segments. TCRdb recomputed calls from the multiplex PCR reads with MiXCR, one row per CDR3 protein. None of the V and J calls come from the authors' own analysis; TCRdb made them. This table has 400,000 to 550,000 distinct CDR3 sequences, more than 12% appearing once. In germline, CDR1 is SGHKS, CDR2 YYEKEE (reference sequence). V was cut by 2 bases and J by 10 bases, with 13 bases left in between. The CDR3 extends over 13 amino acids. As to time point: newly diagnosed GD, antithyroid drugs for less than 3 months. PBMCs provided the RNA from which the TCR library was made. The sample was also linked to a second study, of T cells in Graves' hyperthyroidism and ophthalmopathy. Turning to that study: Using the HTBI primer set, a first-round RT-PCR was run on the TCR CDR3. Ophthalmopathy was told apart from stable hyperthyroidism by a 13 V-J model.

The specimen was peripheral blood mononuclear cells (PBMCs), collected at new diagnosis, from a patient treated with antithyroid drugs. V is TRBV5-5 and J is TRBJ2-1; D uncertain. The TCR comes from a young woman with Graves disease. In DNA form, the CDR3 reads TGTGCCAGCAGCTTCGGTAGTTCCTACGAGCAGTTCTTC. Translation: CASSFGSSYEQFF. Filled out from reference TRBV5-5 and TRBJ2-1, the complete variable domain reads DAGVTQSPTHLIKTRGQQVTLRCSPISGHKSVSWYQQVLGQGPQFIFQYYEKEERGRGNFPDRFSARQFPNYSSELNVNALLLGDSALYLCASSFGSSYEQFFGPGTRLTVL.